The 26 T cell receptor beta chains below come from one sample, sequenced in a study of blood T cell repertoires in COVID-19 (dated by TCRdb to the early 2020s). The library was produced with the immunoSEQ multiplex PCR assay. TCRdb took this table from immuneACCESS and kept in-frame rearrangements with V and J called. Such tables lack part of the clones; where checked against another copy, unresolved V genes explain under half of the gap, and the rest is unexplained. In all, the sample holds 240,000 or so clones, and around 83% of those were seen once. The ten top clones hold roughly 10% of the sample. The sequencing input was peripheral blood. The source is a woman aged 80 or over with acute or convalescent COVID-19.

V usage is TRBV27 and J usage is TRBJ1-1; possible D gene TRBD1, 6 bases. The CDR3 extends over 15 amino acids. V was trimmed by 0 bases and J by 6 bases, leaving 14 bases between them. Looked up from germline, CDR1 is MNHEY and CDR2 is SMNVEV (reference sequence). The CDR3 loop reads CASSLSFLGGAEAFF. DNA of the CDR3: TGTGCCAGCAGTTTATCCTTTTTAGGGGGGGCTGAAGCTTTCTTT.

This chain uses TRBV19 with TRBJ2-1, with 8 nucleotides matching TRBD2. This CDR3 region has 17 residues. V trimming: 7 bases; J trimming: 2 bases; junction bases outside the gene matches: 13. The germline gives CDR1 LNHDA, CDR2 SQIVND (reference sequence). The CDR3 DNA sequence: TGTGCCAGTACCACAAGCGGGGGATTACAGGCCTACAATGAGCAGTTCTTC. This gives the protein CASTTSGGLQAYNEQFF.

The rearrangement uses TRBV19 and TRBJ1-3; D ambiguous. The CDR3 runs 15 residues. The germline V and J ends were trimmed by 7 bases and 0 bases, with 13 bases remaining between them. Germline V CDR1 and CDR2: LNHDA, SQIVND (reference sequence). CDR3 bases: TGTGCCAGTACTCCAGCAGCGGTCTCTGGAAACACCATATATTTT. Amino acid sequence: CASTPAAVSGNTIYF.

The chain joins TRBV7-2 to TRBJ2-3; TRBD2 is a possible D gene (5 bases). This CDR3 has 16 residues. Germline V gene sequence: CDR1 SGHTA, CDR2 FQGNSA. V shed 1 base and J shed 1 base, with 12 bases lying between them. CDR3: CASSLVSGGRTDTQYF. The CDR3 region has the DNA TGTGCCAGCAGCTTAGTTTCTGGCGGGCGCACAGATACGCAGTATTTT.

This chain links TRBV5-1 with TRBJ2-1; 7 positions agree with TRBD1. Trimming took 2 bases from V and 7 from J; bases not matched to a gene: 3. The CDR3 runs to 13 residues. Germline CDR1 is SGHRS and CDR2 is YFSETQ. CDR3 in DNA: TGCGCCAGCAGCTTCGCGACAGGGAATGAGCAGTTCTTC. This translates into CASSFATGNEQFF.

Concerning this clone itself: The junction shows a germline mismatch at one end, possibly a read error. This chain connects TRBV20-1 to TRBJ1-1; D gene uncertain. Germline CDR1 reads DFQATT; CDR2 reads SNEGSKA (reference sequence). CDR3 size: 13 residues. This CDR3 is CSASRRMNTEAFF. The CDR3 DNA sequence: TGCAGCGCTAGTAGGCGGATGAACACTGAAGCTTTCTTT.

The chain combines TRBV5-1 with TRBJ1-3; 7 positions match TRBD1. Germline assignment: CDR1 SGHRS and CDR2 YFSETQ. The CDR3 has 14 amino acids. V shed 5 bases, J shed 2 bases, and the junction held 4 bases outside the gene matches. The CDR3: CASSQTGAGNTIYF. CDR3 DNA sequence: TGCGCCAGCAGTCAAACAGGGGCTGGAAACACCATATATTTT.

This clone was observed a handful of times. This chain connects TRBV4-2 to TRBJ2-3, with 10 bases aligning to TRBD1. CDR3 length equals 16 residues. After removal of 2 bases from V and 6 bases from J, the junction contained 8 bases not matched to a gene. CDR1 LGHNA and CDR2 YNFKEQ come from the germline V gene. The CDR3 sequence: CASSQLPGQGTDTQYF. The CDR3 nucleotides read TGTGCCAGCAGCCAACTCCCGGGACAGGGGACCGATACGCAGTATTTT.

The V gene is TRBV13, the J gene TRBJ1-1; 7 bases map to TRBD1. The CDR3 loop spans 15 amino acids. With 0 bases clipped from V and 0 bases from J, the junction kept 1 base outside the gene matches. Germline loops: CDR1 PRHDT, CDR2 FYEKMQ (reference sequence). DNA for the CDR3: TGTGCCAGCAGCTTAGGGACAGGGTTGAACACTGAAGCTTTCTTT. Amino acid sequence: CASSLGTGLNTEAFF. The whole variable domain, filled in from reference TRBV13 and TRBJ1-1, reads AAGVIQSPRHLIKEKRETATLKCYPIPRHDTVYWYQQGPGQDPQFLISFYEKMQSDKGSIPDRFSAQQFSDYHSELNMSSLELGDSALYFCASSLGTGLNTEAFFGQGTRLTVV.

V gene TRBV5-1 combines with J gene TRBJ1-4; D unresolved. This CDR3 spans 18 amino acids. The V end lost 4 bases, the J end lost 2 bases, and 21 bases lay between the germline ends. Germline V CDR1 and CDR2: SGHRS, YFSETQ. The CDR3 DNA follows: TGCGCCAGCAGCCTAGGCTCTTTCGGATCCGGGACTAATGAAAAACTGTTTTTT. Amino acids: CASSLGSFGSGTNEKLFF.

This clone was recorded a few times. The rearrangement uses TRBV6-5 and TRBJ1-1; unclear D gene. Germline V gene data show CDR1 as MNHEY and CDR2 as SVGAGI. V shed 4 bases and J shed 3 bases, with 9 bases lying between them. The CDR3 consists of 13 residues. The CDR3 DNA is TGTGCCAGCAGTTCCCTGGGAGACACTGAAGCTTTCTTT. It specifies CASSSLGDTEAFF.

The chain uses TRBV19 and TRBJ2-1; 14 bases match TRBD2. CDR1 LNHDA and CDR2 SQIVND come from the germline V gene (reference sequence). The CDR3 extends over 16 amino acids. Unmatched junction bases numbered 9, after V lost 6 bases and J lost 8 bases. Here the CDR3 reads CASSPTSGGAADEQFF. Written as DNA, the CDR3 is TGTGCCAGTAGCCCGACTAGCGGGGGGGCCGCGGATGAGCAGTTCTTC.

The J gene is TRBJ2-7, the V gene TRBV19, with TRBD1 matching 11 bases. V trimming: 5 bases; J trimming: 4 bases; junction bases outside the gene matches: 7. The CDR3 loop spans 15 amino acids. Germline V gene lookup returns CDR1 LNHDA and CDR2 SQIVND (reference sequence). DNA for the CDR3: TGTGCCAGTAGTCGGAGGACAGGGGGCAATTACGAGCAGTACTTC. Translated: CASSRRTGGNYEQYF.

This rearrangement joins TRBV14 to TRBJ2-1, with TRBD2 identical over 9 bases. This CDR3 contains 18 residues. Trimming took 1 base from V and 2 from J; bases not matched to a gene: 9. Germline loops: CDR1 SGHDN, CDR2 FVKESK. CDR3 coding DNA: TGTGCCAGCAGCCAAGCTAGCGGGACTTACTGGGCCTACAATGAGCAGTTCTTC. Amino acids: CASSQASGTYWAYNEQFF.

The chain links TRBV24-1 to TRBJ2-3, with 10 positions matching TRBD2. The CDR3 sequence is 15 residues long. Germline V gene data show CDR1 as KGHDR and CDR2 as SFDVKD. The V segment lost 7 bases and the J segment 3 bases; nucleotides outside the gene matches: 6. The CDR3 nucleotides are TGTGCCACCAGCATGAGCGGGGGGGCGACAGATACGCAGTATTTT. Protein sequence: CATSMSGGATDTQYF.

CDR3 residues: CASRDRVYGYTF. The CDR3, as DNA: TGTGCCAGCCGGGACAGGGTCTATGGCTACACCTTC. The chain links TRBV28 to TRBJ1-2; 9 nucleotides agree with TRBD1. CDR1 and CDR2 from the germline V gene are MDHEN and SYDVKM. The CDR3 loop spans 12 amino acids. V lost 8 bases and J lost 4; bases outside the gene matches: 2.

The chain joins TRBV16 to TRBJ2-6; possible D gene TRBD2, 7 bases. Between the trimmed V and J ends, which lost 2 bases and 3 bases, there was a span of 11 bases. CDR1 and CDR2 from the germline V gene are KGHSY and FQNENV. The length of the CDR3 is 16 residues. In nucleotides, the CDR3 is TGTGCCAGCAGCCAAGTGGGGGGGCTTGGGGCCAACGTCCTGACTTTC. Translation gives CASSQVGGLGANVLTF.

This clone was seen just once. This sequence joins TRBV28 and TRBJ2-2, with TRBD1 as a possible D gene (6 bases). The V gene lost 6 bases and the J gene lost 5 bases, with 19 bases spanning the gap. CDR3 length: 16 residues. Germline V lookup: CDR1 MDHEN, CDR2 SYDVKM. The CDR3 DNA sequence: TGTGCCAGCAGCTCCGGGACATTGGGTTATACCGGGGAGCTGTTTTTT. It encodes CASSSGTLGYTGELFF.

This clone has a handful of counts. This chain uses TRBV7-8 with TRBJ2-3; TRBD2 aligns across 8 bases. Germline V CDR1 and CDR2: SGHVS, FQNEAQ. This CDR3 has 17 amino acids. V was pared by 4 bases and J by 2 bases, with 11 bases of the junction left unmatched. The CDR3 nucleotides are TGTGCCAGCAGCTACTCTCAAACTAGCGGAGCCACAGATACGCAGTATTTT. The encoded protein is CASSYSQTSGATDTQYF.

The chain is built from TRBV28 and TRBJ2-1, with TRBD2 matching 10 bases. This CDR3 spans 16 amino acids. J gave up 10 bases and V 8 bases, and 17 bases lay outside the gene matches. Looked up from germline, CDR1 is MDHEN and CDR2 is SYDVKM. The CDR3 nucleotides are TGTGCCAGCTACTTTCGAACTAGCGGGGCGCGGGGGGAGCAGTTCTTC. Protein sequence: CASYFRTSGARGEQFF.

The chain employs TRBV7-2 and TRBJ1-5, with D possibly being TRBD1 (6 bases). Trimming left V 0 bases short and J 6 bases short, with 6 bases between. Germline CDR1 is SGHTA and CDR2 is FQGNSA. The CDR3 has 13 residues. The CDR3 region is CASSLARGQPQHF. The CDR3 DNA sequence: TGTGCCAGCAGCTTAGCCAGGGGTCAGCCCCAGCATTTT.

V and J are TRBV21-1 and TRBJ1-2; the D call TRBD1 from the table was never checked on the DNA. TRBV21-1 is annotated as a pseudogene. The CDR3 has 14 residues. CDR3 region: CASLRGPRGYGYTF. CDR3 sequence (DNA): TGTGCCAGCCTTAGGGGGCCCAGGGGCTATGGCTACACCTTC.

The gene calls are TRBV30 and TRBJ2-2, with 9 bases matching TRBD1. The V segment lost 5 bases and the J segment 6 bases; nucleotides outside the gene matches: 7. Germline V lookup: CDR1 GTSNPN, CDR2 SVGIG (reference sequence). CDR3 length equals 14 residues. CDR3 bases: TGTGCCTGGGCGAGACAGGGGGGACCCGGGGAGCTGTTTTTT. It translates to CAWARQGGPGELFF. The full variable domain, completed using reference TRBV30 and TRBJ2-2, is SQTIHQWPATLVQPVGSPLSLECTVEGTSNPNLYWYRQAAGRGLQLLFYSVGIGQISSEVPQNLSASRPQDRQFILSSKKLLLSDSGFYLCAWARQGGPGELFFGEGSRLTVL.

This chain connects TRBV12-3 or TRBV12-4 to TRBJ1-1, with D possibly matching TRBD1 (6 bases). The length of the CDR3 is 13 residues. Trimming left V 1 base short and J 7 bases short, with 10 bases between. CDR3 in DNA: TGTGCCAGCAGTTTAGTAACAGGGTATGAAGCTTTCTTT. Protein product: CASSLVTGYEAFF.

The chain recombines TRBV5-6 with TRBJ1-1; tentative D call: TRBD1 (5 bases). In germline, CDR1 is SGHDT, CDR2 YYEEEE. V was cut by 0 bases and J by 8 bases, with 8 bases left in between. This CDR3 is built from 12 residues. CDR3 sequence: CASSLAGYEAFF. The CDR3 coding sequence is TGTGCCAGCAGCTTGGCAGGGTACGAAGCTTTCTTT. The complete variable domain, with remaining parts taken from reference TRBV5-6 and TRBJ1-1, reads DAGVTQSPTHLIKTRGQQVTLRCSPKSGHDTVSWYQQALGQGPQFIFQYYEEEERQRGNFPDRFSGHQFPNYSSELNVNALLLGDSALYLCASSLAGYEAFFGQGTRLTVV.

The chain is built from TRBV5-4 and TRBJ2-2, with 7 bases identical to TRBD2. This CDR3 comprises 15 residues. CDR1 and CDR2 from the germline V gene are SGHNT and YYREEE (reference sequence). The J segment lost 5 bases and the V segment lost 4 bases, leaving 8 bases of the junction unmatched. CDR3 sequence: CASSPGGSNTGELFF. The CDR3 DNA reads as TGTGCCAGCAGCCCCGGGGGGTCTAATACCGGGGAGCTGTTTTTT. Full variable domain (rest looked up from reference TRBV5-4 and TRBJ2-2): ETGVTQSPTHLIKTRGQQVTLRCSSQSGHNTVSWYQQALGQGPQFIFQYYREEENGRGNFPPRFSGLQFPNYSSELNVNALELDDSALYLCASSPGGSNTGELFFGEGSRLTVL.